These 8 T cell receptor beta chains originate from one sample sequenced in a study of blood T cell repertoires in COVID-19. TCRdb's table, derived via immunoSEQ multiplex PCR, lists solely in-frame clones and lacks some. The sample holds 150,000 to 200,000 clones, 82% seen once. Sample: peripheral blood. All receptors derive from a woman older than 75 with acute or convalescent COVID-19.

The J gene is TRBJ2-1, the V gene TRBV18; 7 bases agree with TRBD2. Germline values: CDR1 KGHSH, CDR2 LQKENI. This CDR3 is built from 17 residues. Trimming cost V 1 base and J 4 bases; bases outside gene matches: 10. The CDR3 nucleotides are TGTGCCAGCTCACCACTCCCGGCGGGAGCTGTTTACAATGAGCAGTTCTTC. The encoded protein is CASSPLPAGAVYNEQFF.

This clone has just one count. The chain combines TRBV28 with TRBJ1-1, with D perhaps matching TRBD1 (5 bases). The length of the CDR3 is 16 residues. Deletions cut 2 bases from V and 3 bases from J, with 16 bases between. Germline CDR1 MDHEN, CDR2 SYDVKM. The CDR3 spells CASSLMAGMGDTEAFF. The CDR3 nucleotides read TGTGCCAGCAGTTTAATGGCAGGGATGGGTGACACTGAAGCTTTCTTT.

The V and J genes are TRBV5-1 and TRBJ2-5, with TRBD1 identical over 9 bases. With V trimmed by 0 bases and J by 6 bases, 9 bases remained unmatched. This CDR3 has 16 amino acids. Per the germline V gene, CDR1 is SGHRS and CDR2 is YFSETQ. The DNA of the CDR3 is TGCGCCAGCAGCTTGGCCTACAGGGGGCTAGGAAAGACCCAGTACTTC. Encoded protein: CASSLAYRGLGKTQYF.

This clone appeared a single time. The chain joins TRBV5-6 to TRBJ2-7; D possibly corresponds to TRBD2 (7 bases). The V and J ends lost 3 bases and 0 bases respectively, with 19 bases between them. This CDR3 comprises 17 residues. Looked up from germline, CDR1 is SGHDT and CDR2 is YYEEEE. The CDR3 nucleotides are TGTGCCAGCAGCTCTGAGGTGGGGGGGCTCTCCTCCTACGAGCAGTACTTC. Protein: CASSSEVGGLSSYEQYF.

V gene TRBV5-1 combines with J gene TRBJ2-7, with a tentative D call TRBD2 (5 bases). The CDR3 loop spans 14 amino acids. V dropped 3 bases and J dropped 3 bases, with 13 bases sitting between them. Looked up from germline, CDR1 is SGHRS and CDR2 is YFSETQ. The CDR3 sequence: CASSSGIRDYEQYF. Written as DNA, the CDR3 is TGCGCCAGCAGCTCCGGGATCAGAGACTACGAGCAGTACTTC.

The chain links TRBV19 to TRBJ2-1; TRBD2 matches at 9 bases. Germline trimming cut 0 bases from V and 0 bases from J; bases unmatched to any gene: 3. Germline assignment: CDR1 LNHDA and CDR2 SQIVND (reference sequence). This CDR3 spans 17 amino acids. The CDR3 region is CASSIDSGGSSYNEQFF. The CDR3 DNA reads TGTGCCAGTAGTATAGATAGCGGGGGAAGCTCCTACAATGAGCAGTTCTTC.

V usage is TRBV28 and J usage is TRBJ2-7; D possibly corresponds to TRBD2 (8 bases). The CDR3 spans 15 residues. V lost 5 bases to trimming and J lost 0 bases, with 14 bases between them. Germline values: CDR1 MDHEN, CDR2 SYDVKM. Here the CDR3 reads CASSPGGTSSYEQYF. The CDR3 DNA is TGTGCCAGCAGTCCAGGGGGGACTAGCTCCTACGAGCAGTACTTC.

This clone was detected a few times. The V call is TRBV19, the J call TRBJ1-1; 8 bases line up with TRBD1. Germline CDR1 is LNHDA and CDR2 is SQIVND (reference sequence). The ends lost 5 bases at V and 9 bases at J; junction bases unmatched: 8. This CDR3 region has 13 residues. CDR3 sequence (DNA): TGTGCCAGTAGTCTCGGACAGGGCGGGAAAGCTTTCTTT. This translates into CASSLGQGGKAFF.